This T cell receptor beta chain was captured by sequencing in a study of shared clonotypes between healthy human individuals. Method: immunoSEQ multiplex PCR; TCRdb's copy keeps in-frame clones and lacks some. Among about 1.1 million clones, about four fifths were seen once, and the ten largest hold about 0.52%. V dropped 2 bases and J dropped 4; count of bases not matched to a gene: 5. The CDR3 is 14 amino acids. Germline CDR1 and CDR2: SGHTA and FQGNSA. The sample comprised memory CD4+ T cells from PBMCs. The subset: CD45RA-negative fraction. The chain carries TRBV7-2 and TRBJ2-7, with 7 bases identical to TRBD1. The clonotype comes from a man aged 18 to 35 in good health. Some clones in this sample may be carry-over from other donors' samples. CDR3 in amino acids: CASSLQGDLYEQYF. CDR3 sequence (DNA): TGTGCCAGCAGCTTACAGGGGGATCTATACGAGCAGTACTTC.